This T cell receptor (beta chain) was captured in a study of cytomegalovirus exposure and HLA in healthy donors. General observations from the study: When presence/absence was analysed, sequencing depth was taken to be roughly uniform across donors. In a later analysis, a genetic analysis reported fewer productive-TCR N-insertions in an Asian-associated ancestry cluster than the cohort average. By a later analysis, the bulk of CMV-associated TCR beta chains appeared HLA-restricted.

Use of 60 Vbeta and 13 Jbeta primers characterized the PCR. The assay was immunoSEQ multiplex PCR, and TCRdb's table has in-frame clones only and misses some. Seen here are more than 95,000 clones, about four fifths observed once, and the top ten hold roughly 4%. This clone was seen just once. Its antigen is unknown. The origin of this receptor is a man aged 35 to 55 in good health and CMV-seronegative. The specimen was PBMCs.

CDR3 DNA sequence: TGTGCCAGCTCATCCGGGTCCATAGAGACCCAGTACTTC. Amino acids: CASSSGSIETQYF. J is TRBJ2-5 and V is TRBV18; no reliable D call. This CDR3 region has 13 residues. V was pared by 5 bases and J by 4 bases, with 11 bases between. The germline gives CDR1 KGHSH, CDR2 LQKENI.